The present T cell receptor (beta chain) was sequenced within a study of T cells in Graves' hyperthyroidism and ophthalmopathy. There were TCR beta CDR3 regions amplified from RNA transcripts. The TCR CDR3 first-round RT-PCR relied on the HTBI primer set. MiXCR, applied by TCRdb to the multiplex PCR reads, yields one record per CDR3 protein. The sample contains around 610,000 distinct CDR3 sequences, roughly 14% of which appear only once. The length of the CDR3 is 15 residues. V lost 7 bases to trimming and J lost 2 bases, with 15 bases between them. Looked up from germline, CDR1 is SNHLY and CDR2 is FYNNEI. This clonotype turned up a few times.

The sequencing input was blood. V usage is TRBV2 and J usage is TRBJ1-5; D is possibly TRBD1 (5 bases). This TCR came from a middle-aged woman with Graves' ophthalmopathy. Here the CDR3 reads CASTADIAGNQPQHF. As DNA, the CDR3 is TGTGCCAGCACCGCGGACATTGCAGGCAATCAGCCCCAGCATTTT.